Following are 5 T cell receptor beta chains from one sample sequenced in a study of T-cell reconstitution after alpha-beta-depleted transplantation in children. Using unique molecular identifiers, the investigators prepared the TCRbeta library. TCRdb itself ran the PCR reads through MiXCR, one entry per CDR3 protein. The repertoire holds approximately 630,000 distinct CDR3 sequences, with about an eighth as singletons. Material: PBMCs, obtained before TCRalphabeta/CD19-depleted stem cell transplant. Source of these receptors: a girl aged 2 to 10 with congenital amegakaryocytic thrombocytopenia, due to receive a stem cell transplant.

This clonotype was detected ten times or more. The chain links TRBV20-1 to TRBJ2-7; 9 bases map to TRBD2. This CDR3 has 16 residues. Germline CDR1 and CDR2: DFQATT and SNEGSKA (reference sequence). The trim removed 7 bases at V and 2 bases at J, leaving 15 bases unmatched. This CDR3 reads CSVEDGGLAGTYEQYF. CDR3 nucleotides: TGCAGTGTTGAAGACGGTGGGCTAGCGGGGACCTACGAGCAGTACTTC.

This clonotype was detected only a few times. The CDR3 coding sequence is TGTGCCAGCAGCCGGTCTAGCGGGAGTGCCAATGAGCAGTTCTTC. This encodes CASSRSSGSANEQFF. The rearrangement uses TRBV6-1 and TRBJ2-1; TRBD2 agrees at 10 bases. J lost 6 bases, V lost 6 bases, and 8 bases had no gene match. The length of the CDR3 is 15 residues. Germline V gene sequence: CDR1 MNHNS, CDR2 SASEGT.

This clonotype was detected once. Just one base apart from a much larger clone, this may be a read error. CDR3 DNA sequence: TGCGCCAGCCGCCAAAGACAGGGGCGCACTGAAGCTTTCTTT. Translating gives CASRQRQGRTEAFF. The V gene is TRBV4-1, the J gene TRBJ1-1, with 8 bases lining up with TRBD1. The CDR3 loop spans 14 amino acids. CDR1 is MGHRA and CDR2 is YSYEKL in the germline V gene.

This clonotype was counted ten times or more. The chain has TRBV12-3 or TRBV12-4 and TRBJ2-5; no reliable D call. Deletions cut 6 bases from V and 5 bases from J, with 4 bases between. This CDR3 is built from 10 residues. This chain's CDR3 is CASRGETQYF. CDR3 DNA sequence: TGTGCCAGCAGAGGGGAGACCCAGTACTTC.

The table lists this clonotype with many counts. This chain links TRBV29-1 with TRBJ1-1; D gene unclear. This CDR3 has 12 amino acids. Between the trimmed V and J ends, which lost 7 bases and 0 bases, there was a span of 9 bases. CDR1 is SQVTM, CDR2 ANQGSEA, per germline. The CDR3 region has the DNA TGCAGCGCCCAAAGGGTGAACACTGAAGCTTTCTTT. Amino acid sequence: CSAQRVNTEAFF.